The 11 T cell receptor beta chains reported below all come from one sample, sequenced in a study of regulatory T cells in long-lasting Graves disease. The time point was: newly diagnosed GD, antithyroid drugs for less than 3 months. PBMCs were the source of the RNA used for TCR sequencing. Relying on iRepertoire HTBI primers and Arm-PCR of CDR3 regions, the team built TCR beta libraries. Via MiXCR, TCRdb re-called the multiplex PCR reads, giving one row per CDR3 protein. The sample lists 400,000 to 500,000 distinct CDR3 sequences; approximately 15% were seen once. The sample was also reused in another study, on T cells in Graves' hyperthyroidism and ophthalmopathy.

The starting material was peripheral blood mononuclear cells (PBMCs), obtained at new diagnosis, from a patient treated with antithyroid drugs. The receptors come from a woman in her forties or fifties with Graves disease.

This clonotype was seen at least ten times. The rearrangement uses TRBV6-5 and TRBJ1-5, with D maybe TRBD1 (6 bases). Germline V CDR1 and CDR2: MNHEY, SVGAGI. The CDR3 contains 15 residues. Between the trimmed V and J ends, which lost 0 bases and 4 bases, there was a span of 10 bases. The CDR3: CASSYSLTGNQPQHF. The CDR3 DNA reads as TGTGCCAGCAGTTACTCGTTGACAGGAAATCAGCCCCAGCATTTT.

Of note for this clonotype: A much more abundant neighbour one base away suggests this may be a read error. CDR3 in DNA: TGTGCCAGCAGTTACTCCCTTCCTAGCGGGAGTCGCGAGCAGATCTTC. This translates into CASSYSLPSGSREQIF. This chain uses TRBV6-2 or TRBV6-3 with TRBJ2-1; 10 nucleotides match TRBD2. In germline, CDR1 is MNHEY, CDR2 SVGEGT. CDR3 length: 16 amino acids.

This clonotype was observed at least ten times. The chain recombines TRBV3-1 with TRBJ2-5; D tentatively fits TRBD1 or TRBD2 (6 bases each). The CDR3 runs 15 residues. Germline V gives CDR1 LGHDT, CDR2 YNNKEL (reference sequence). V shed 4 bases and J shed 2 bases, with 14 bases lying between them. The CDR3 is CASSRGTTLQETQYF. The CDR3, as DNA: TGTGCCAGCAGCCGCGGGACAACCTTGCAAGAGACCCAGTACTTC.

The chain is built from TRBV3-1 and TRBJ1-2; 8 bases align to TRBD1. V gave up 4 bases and J gave up 7 bases; unmatched junction bases: 11. The CDR3 is 15 amino acids. Germline lookup yields CDR1 LGHDT and CDR2 YNNKEL (reference sequence). The CDR3 sequence: CASSPRAGGASGYTF. The CDR3 DNA is TGTGCCAGCAGCCCTCGGGCAGGGGGCGCAAGTGGCTACACCTTC.

The table lists this clonotype with a few counts. V is TRBV10-1 and J is TRBJ2-5, with D possibly called TRBD1 or TRBD2 (5 bases each). The V gene's germline CDR1 is WNHNN and CDR2 SYGVQD (reference sequence). The germline V and J ends were trimmed by 0 bases and 10 bases, with 12 bases remaining between them. The CDR3 is 13 amino acids. Here the CDR3 DNA reads TGCGCCAGCAGTGAGTCCAGCCGGGACGGCCAGTACTTC. It yields the protein CASSESSRDGQYF.

In its sample, this clonotype was seen many times. The germline gene is not matched at one end of the junction; a read error may be the cause. The chain joins TRBV5-1 to TRBJ2-1, with a weak D call TRBD1 (6 bases). There are 15 residues in the CDR3. Germline V gives CDR1 SGHRS, CDR2 YFSETQ. The chain's CDR3 is CASSETGSSYNEQFF. As DNA, the CDR3 is TGTGCCAGCAGCGAAACAGGGTCCTCCTACAATGAGCAGTTCTTC.

CDR3 bases: TGTGCCAGCAGCGCGGGGGACAGAGAGTCCAATCAGCCCCAGCATTTT. The encoded protein is CASSAGDRESNQPQHF. This sequence joins TRBV7-9 and TRBJ1-5, with 7 bases matching TRBD1. Looked up from germline, CDR1 is SEHNR and CDR2 is FQNEAQ (reference sequence). V lost 5 bases and J lost 3; bases outside the gene matches: 10. The CDR3 extends over 16 amino acids. The full variable domain, its missing parts supplied by reference TRBV7-9 and TRBJ1-5, is DTGVSQNPRHKITKRGQNVTFRCDPISEHNRLYWYRQTLGQGPEFLTYFQNEAQLEKSRLLSDRFSAERPKGSFSTLEIQRTEQGDSAMYLCASSAGDRESNQPQHFGDGTRLSIL.

This clonotype was picked up many times. The CDR3 reads CASSLGTRRAFF. The CDR3 DNA is TGCGCCAGCAGCCTCGGGACAAGGCGAGCTTTCTTT. The chain has TRBV5-1 and TRBJ1-1; D possibly corresponds to TRBD1 (6 bases). Trimming removed 4 bases from V and 10 bases from J, with 14 bases in between. The CDR3 length is 12 residues. Germline V gives CDR1 SGHRS, CDR2 YFSETQ.

This chain uses TRBV7-2 with TRBJ1-2; tentative D call: TRBD1 (5 bases). V was clipped by 7 bases and J by 0 bases, with 18 bases between them. The CDR3 has 16 residues. The V gene's germline CDR1 is SGHTA and CDR2 FQGNSA. The chain's CDR3 is CASTIIGGGSNYGYTF. CDR3 nucleotide sequence: TGTGCCAGCACCATTATTGGCGGGGGTTCTAACTATGGCTACACCTTC.

This clonotype was seen ten or more times. V is TRBV7-9 and J is TRBJ2-1; 9 bases fit TRBD1. The V segment lost 3 bases and the J segment 9 bases; nucleotides outside the gene matches: 3. Per the germline V gene, CDR1 is SEHNR and CDR2 is FQNEAQ (reference sequence). This CDR3 is 13 amino acids long. CDR3 region: CASSFTGGGEQFF. CDR3 DNA sequence: TGTGCCAGCAGCTTTACAGGGGGCGGTGAGCAGTTCTTC. Filled out from reference TRBV7-9 and TRBJ2-1, the complete variable domain reads DTGVSQNPRHKITKRGQNVTFRCDPISEHNRLYWYRQTLGQGPEFLTYFQNEAQLEKSRLLSDRFSAERPKGSFSTLEIQRTEQGDSAMYLCASSFTGGGEQFFGPGTRLTVL.

As for this clonotype: One base away lies a much larger clone, so this may be a sequencing read error. The rearrangement uses TRBV5-8 and TRBJ2-1; D might be TRBD1 (5 bases). Trimming pared 3 bases from V and 0 bases from J, leaving 10 bases between. The germline V gene has CDR1 SGHTS and CDR2 YDEGEE. The CDR3 has 15 residues. The CDR3: CASSSIGASYNEQFF. The CDR3 DNA is TGTGCCAGCAGCTCTATAGGGGCCTCCTACAATGAGCAGTTCTTC.